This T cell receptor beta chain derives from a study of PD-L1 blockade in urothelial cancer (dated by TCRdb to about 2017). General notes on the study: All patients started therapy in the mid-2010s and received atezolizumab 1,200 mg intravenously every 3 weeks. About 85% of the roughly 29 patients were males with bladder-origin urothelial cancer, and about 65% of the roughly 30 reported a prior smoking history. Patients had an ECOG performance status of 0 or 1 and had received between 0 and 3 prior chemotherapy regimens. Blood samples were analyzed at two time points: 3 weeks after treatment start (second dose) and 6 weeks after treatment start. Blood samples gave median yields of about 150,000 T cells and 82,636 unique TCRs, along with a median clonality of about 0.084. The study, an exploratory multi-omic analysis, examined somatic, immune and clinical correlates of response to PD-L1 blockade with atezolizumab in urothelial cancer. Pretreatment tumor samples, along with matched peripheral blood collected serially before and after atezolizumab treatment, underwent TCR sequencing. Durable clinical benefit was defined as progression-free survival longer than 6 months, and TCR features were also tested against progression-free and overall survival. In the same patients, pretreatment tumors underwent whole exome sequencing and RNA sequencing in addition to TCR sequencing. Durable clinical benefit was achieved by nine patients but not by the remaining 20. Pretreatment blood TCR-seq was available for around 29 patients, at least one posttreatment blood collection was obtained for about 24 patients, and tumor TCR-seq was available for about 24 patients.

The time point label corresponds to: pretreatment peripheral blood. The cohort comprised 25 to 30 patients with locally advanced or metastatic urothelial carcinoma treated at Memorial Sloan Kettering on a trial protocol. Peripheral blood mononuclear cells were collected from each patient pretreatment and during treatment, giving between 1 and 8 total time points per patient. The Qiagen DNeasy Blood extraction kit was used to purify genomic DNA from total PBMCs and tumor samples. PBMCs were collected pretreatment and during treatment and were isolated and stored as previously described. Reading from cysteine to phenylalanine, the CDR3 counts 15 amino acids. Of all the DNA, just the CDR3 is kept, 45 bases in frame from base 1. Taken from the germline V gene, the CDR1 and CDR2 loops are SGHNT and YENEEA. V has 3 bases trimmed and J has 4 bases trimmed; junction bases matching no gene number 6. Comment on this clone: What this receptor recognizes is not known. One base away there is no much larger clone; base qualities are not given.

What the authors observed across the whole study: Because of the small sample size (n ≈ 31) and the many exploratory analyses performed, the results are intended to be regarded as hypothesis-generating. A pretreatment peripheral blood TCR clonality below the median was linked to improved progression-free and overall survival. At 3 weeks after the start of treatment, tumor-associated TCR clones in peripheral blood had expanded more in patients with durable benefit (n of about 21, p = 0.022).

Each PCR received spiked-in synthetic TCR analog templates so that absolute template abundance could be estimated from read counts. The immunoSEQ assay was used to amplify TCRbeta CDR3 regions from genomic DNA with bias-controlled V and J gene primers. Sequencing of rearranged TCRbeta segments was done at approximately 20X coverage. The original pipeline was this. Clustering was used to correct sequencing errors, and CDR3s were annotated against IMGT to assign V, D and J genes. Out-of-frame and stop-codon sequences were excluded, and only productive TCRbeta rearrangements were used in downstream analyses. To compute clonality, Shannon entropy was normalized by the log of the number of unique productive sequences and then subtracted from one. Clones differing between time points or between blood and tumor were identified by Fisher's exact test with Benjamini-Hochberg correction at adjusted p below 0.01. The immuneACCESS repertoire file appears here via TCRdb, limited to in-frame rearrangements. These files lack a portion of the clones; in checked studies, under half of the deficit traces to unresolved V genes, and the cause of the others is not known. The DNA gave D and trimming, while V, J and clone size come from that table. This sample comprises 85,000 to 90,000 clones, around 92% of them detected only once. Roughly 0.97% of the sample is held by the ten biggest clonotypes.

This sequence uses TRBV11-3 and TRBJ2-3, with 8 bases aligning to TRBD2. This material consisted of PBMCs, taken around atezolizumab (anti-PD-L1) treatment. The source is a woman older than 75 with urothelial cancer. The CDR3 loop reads CASSLVGGGPDTQYF. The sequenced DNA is TGTGCCAGCAGCTTGGTCGGGGGGGGGCCAGATACGCAGTATTTT.